A single sample is the source of the 24 T cell receptor beta chains below, sequenced in a study of shared clonotypes between healthy human individuals. This table comes from immunoSEQ multiplex PCR, and its TCRdb copy is limited to in-frame clones, with some not included. The sample consists of roughly 520,000 clones, roughly 95% of them appearing once. Sequencing used naive CD4+ T cells sorted from blood. Subset denoted: CD45RA+ positively selected. The receptors here all came from a woman in her twenties or thirties in good health.

The genes are TRBV29-1 and TRBJ2-7, with D perhaps matching TRBD2 (5 bases). The germline gives CDR1 SQVTM, CDR2 ANQGSEA. CDR3 size: 12 residues. Trimming removed 6 bases from V and 2 bases from J, with 11 bases in between. The CDR3 DNA sequence: TGCAGCGTCGTGGAGGTAACCTACGAGCAGTACTTC. Translation: CSVVEVTYEQYF.

The chain links TRBV27 to TRBJ2-3, with 12 nucleotides matching TRBD1. After removal of 6 bases from V and 5 bases from J, the junction contained 12 bases not matched to a gene. Per germline, CDR1 MNHEY and CDR2 SMNVEV (reference sequence). The CDR3 loop spans 17 amino acids. Written as DNA, the CDR3 is TGTGCCAGCAGCCGGGGGGACAGGGGGCCGGGGAGAGATACGCAGTATTTT. Residues: CASSRGDRGPGRDTQYF.

The chain couples TRBV2 to TRBJ2-7; 7 bases align to TRBD2. This CDR3 region has 12 residues. The germline V gene encodes CDR1 SNHLY and CDR2 FYNNEI. After removal of 10 bases from V and 4 bases from J, the junction contained 7 bases not matched to a gene. CDR3 in amino acids: CATRGGGYEQYF. The CDR3 bases are TGTGCCACCCGCGGGGGTGGATACGAGCAGTACTTC. Full variable domain (rest looked up from reference TRBV2 and TRBJ2-7): EPEVTQTPSHQVTQMGQEVILRCVPISNHLYFYWYRQILGQKVEFLVSFYNNEISEKSEIFDDQFSVERPDGSNFTLKIRSTKLEDSAMYFCATRGGGYEQYFGPGTRLTVT.

V and J are TRBV4-1 and TRBJ1-3; possibly TRBD1 for D (6 bases). Germline CDR1 MGHRA, CDR2 YSYEKL. V lost 3 bases, J lost 1 base, and 19 bases lay in between. There are 18 residues in the CDR3. CDR3 in amino acids: CASSHVIGGLTSGNTIYF. The CDR3 DNA reads TGCGCCAGCAGCCATGTCATAGGGGGGCTAACTTCTGGAAACACCATATATTTT.

The chain uses TRBV27 and TRBJ2-7; 11 bases align to TRBD1. Germline CDR1 and CDR2: MNHEY and SMNVEV (reference sequence). With 5 bases clipped from V and 6 bases from J, the junction kept 9 bases outside the gene matches. The CDR3 extends over 15 amino acids. The CDR3 region is CASSPGTGGESEQYF. CDR3 nucleotides: TGTGCCAGCAGTCCTGGGACAGGGGGAGAATCCGAGCAGTACTTC.

J is TRBJ2-7 and V is TRBV5-1; no clear D. Deletions cut 0 bases from V and 7 bases from J, with 11 bases between. The CDR3 is 13 amino acids. The germline CDR1 and CDR2 sequences are SGHRS and YFSETQ. Here the CDR3 reads CASSLGQIGEQYF. The CDR3 coding sequence is TGCGCCAGCAGCTTGGGGCAAATCGGGGAGCAGTACTTC. Filled out from reference TRBV5-1 and TRBJ2-7, the complete variable domain reads KAGVTQTPRYLIKTRGQQVTLSCSPISGHRSVSWYQQTPGQGLQFLFEYFSETQRNKGNFPGRFSGRQFSNSRSEMNVSTLELGDSALYLCASSLGQIGEQYFGPGTRLTVT.

J is TRBJ1-2 and V is TRBV5-1; D unresolved. From germline, CDR1 is SGHRS and CDR2 YFSETQ. The CDR3 consists of 13 residues. Deletions cut 4 bases from V and 3 bases from J, with 10 bases between. CDR3 bases: TGCGCCAGCAGCCCGGACGGAGACTATGGCTACACCTTC. This codes for CASSPDGDYGYTF. Variable domain in full (rest from reference TRBV5-1 and TRBJ1-2): KAGVTQTPRYLIKTRGQQVTLSCSPISGHRSVSWYQQTPGQGLQFLFEYFSETQRNKGNFPGRFSGRQFSNSRSEMNVSTLELGDSALYLCASSPDGDYGYTFGSGTRLTVV.

Here the CDR3 reads CASSYSNLAGRNEQFF. CDR3 nucleotides: TGTGCCAGCAGTTACTCGAATCTAGCGGGAAGAAATGAGCAGTTCTTC. This chain uses TRBV6-5 with TRBJ2-1; 9 positions match TRBD2. Trimming at V came to 0 bases and at J to 7 bases, leaving 7 bases not matched to a gene. The CDR3 contains 16 residues. Germline V gene sequence: CDR1 MNHEY, CDR2 SVGAGI.

J is TRBJ2-7 and V is TRBV5-1; no reliable D call. V was pared by 0 bases and J by 1 base, with 14 bases between. The CDR3 sequence is 16 residues long. Germline CDR1 and CDR2: SGHRS and YFSETQ. The CDR3 DNA sequence: TGCGCCAGCAGCTTGGAAAATGGCGGAGATTCCTACGAGCAGTACTTC. Translated: CASSLENGGDSYEQYF.

The V gene is TRBV7-9, the J gene TRBJ2-5; D is possibly TRBD1 (5 bases). The V and J ends lost 3 bases and 1 base respectively, with 12 bases between them. From germline, CDR1 is SEHNR and CDR2 FQNEAQ (reference sequence). The CDR3 runs to 15 residues. The CDR3 reads CASSFQGQGQETQYF. In nucleotides, the CDR3 is TGTGCCAGCAGCTTCCAGGGCCAGGGCCAAGAGACCCAGTACTTC.

The chain uses TRBV11-2 and TRBJ2-5; 7 bases align to TRBD1. CDR3 size: 15 residues. Trimming took 5 bases from V and 2 from J; bases not matched to a gene: 8. Germline loops: CDR1 SGHAT, CDR2 FQNNGV. CDR3: CASSLLGQRQETQYF. CDR3 sequence (DNA): TGTGCCAGCAGCCTGCTGGGACAGCGACAAGAGACCCAGTACTTC.

The rearrangement uses TRBV19 and TRBJ2-1; 8 nucleotides agree with TRBD2. This CDR3 is 15 amino acids long. Germline lookup yields CDR1 LNHDA and CDR2 SQIVND (reference sequence). V lost 4 bases and J lost 4; bases outside the gene matches: 6. CDR3 in amino acids: CASSTTSGAYNEQFF. Written as DNA, the CDR3 is TGTGCCAGTAGTACTACTAGCGGTGCGTACAATGAGCAGTTCTTC.

This sequence joins TRBV28 and TRBJ1-2; TRBD1 might be the D (5 bases). Germline loops: CDR1 MDHEN, CDR2 SYDVKM. This CDR3 is built from 11 residues. The V gene lost 10 bases and the J gene lost 8 bases, with 14 bases spanning the gap. The DNA of the CDR3 is TGTGCCATCCTGGGACTTCAGGGCTACACCTTC. It yields the protein CAILGLQGYTF.

The chain couples TRBV27 to TRBJ1-2; a weak D match, TRBD1 (6 bases). The CDR3 loop spans 13 amino acids. The V end lost 8 bases, the J end lost 7 bases, and 17 bases lay between the germline ends. Per germline, CDR1 MNHEY and CDR2 SMNVEV (reference sequence). CDR3 bases: TGTGCCAGCGGGAGGGGGGCGACCGCTGGCTACACCTTC. Its translation is CASGRGATAGYTF.

This clone showed up just once. This chain connects TRBV5-1 to TRBJ2-7, with TRBD2 identical over 10 bases. The CDR3 contains 15 residues. Looked up from germline, CDR1 is SGHRS and CDR2 is YFSETQ. J lost 2 bases, V lost 3 bases, and 5 bases had no gene match. CDR3 amino acids: CASSWGTSVAYEQYF. CDR3 DNA: TGCGCCAGCAGCTGGGGGACTAGCGTGGCCTACGAGCAGTACTTC.

The rearrangement joins TRBV11-1 to TRBJ2-7; D might be TRBD1 (6 bases). Germline CDR1 and CDR2: SGHAT and FQDESV (reference sequence). The CDR3 length is 12 residues. V was cut by 3 bases and J by 5 bases, with 8 bases left in between. Here the CDR3 DNA reads TGTGCCAGCAGCTTGGGGGACAACGAGCAGTACTTC. This encodes CASSLGDNEQYF. Combining the CDR3 with reference TRBV11-1 and TRBJ2-7 gives the whole variable domain EAEVAQSPRYKITEKSQAVAFWCDPISGHATLYWYRQILGQGPELLVQFQDESVVDDSQLPKDRFSAERLKGVDSTLKIQPAELGDSAMYLCASSLGDNEQYFGPGTRLTVT.

This rearrangement joins TRBV27 to TRBJ2-7; 14 nucleotides align to TRBD2. This CDR3 spans 17 amino acids. V gave up 5 bases and J gave up 1 base; unmatched junction bases: 7. Germline lookup yields CDR1 MNHEY and CDR2 SMNVEV (reference sequence). The CDR3 bases are TGTGCCAGCAGTCCGGGACTAGCGGGGGATGGGTCCTACGAGCAGTACTTC. Its protein is CASSPGLAGDGSYEQYF.

This chain links TRBV11-2 with TRBJ2-1; the match to TRBD2 covers 11 bases. This CDR3 has 17 residues. Germline V lookup: CDR1 SGHAT, CDR2 FQNNGV. The V and J ends lost 5 bases and 4 bases, in that order; junction bases with no gene match: 10. The CDR3 spells CASSHIAGGPLYNEQFF. For the CDR3, the DNA is TGTGCCAGCAGCCACATAGCGGGAGGGCCACTGTACAATGAGCAGTTCTTC.

The V call is TRBV10-2, the J call TRBJ2-1; 9 positions agree with TRBD2. CDR3 length equals 19 residues. J was trimmed by 3 bases and V by 10 bases; bases with no gene match: 22. Germline-derived CDR1 and CDR2 are WSHSY and SAAADI. CDR3 region: CATCVVRGRALVGYNEQFF. The CDR3 nucleotides read TGCGCCACCTGTGTCGTACGCGGGAGGGCCCTAGTAGGCTACAATGAGCAGTTCTTC.

V usage is TRBV28 and J usage is TRBJ1-5; D is ambiguous. The CDR3 contains 13 residues. CDR1 is MDHEN and CDR2 is SYDVKM in the germline V gene. Trimming removed 10 bases at V and 2 bases at J, with 12 bases between. CDR3: CANRGRGNQPQHF. CDR3 DNA: TGTGCCAACAGAGGGCGTGGCAATCAGCCCCAGCATTTT.

This clone was seen just once. V is TRBV6-5 and J is TRBJ1-5; D is uncertain. Germline values: CDR1 MNHEY, CDR2 SVGAGI. V gave up 4 bases and J gave up 0 bases, with 10 bases separating them. CDR3 length: 15 amino acids. The CDR3 sequence: CASSFTEYSNQPQHF. DNA of the CDR3: TGTGCCAGCAGTTTTACAGAATATAGCAATCAGCCCCAGCATTTT.

CDR3 residues: CASSLGPSGNTGELFF. The CDR3, as DNA: TGCGCCAGCAGCTTGGGTCCTAGCGGGAACACCGGGGAGCTGTTTTTT. V usage is TRBV5-1 and J usage is TRBJ2-2; 7 positions agree with TRBD2. The germline V gene encodes CDR1 SGHRS and CDR2 YFSETQ. Trimming cost V 0 bases and J 1 base; bases outside gene matches: 3. CDR3 length: 16 residues.

V usage is TRBV21-1 and J usage is TRBJ1-4. TRBV21-1 represents a pseudogene. The CDR3 contains 17 residues. CDR3 sequence (DNA): TGTGCCAGCAGCAAAGGCGACCTGGCGACAACTAATGAAAAACTGTTTTTT. Its translation is CASSKGDLATTNEKLFF.

The chain is built from TRBV4-1 and TRBJ2-4; the D gene is possibly TRBD1 (5 bases). This CDR3 contains 15 residues. V was shortened by 1 base and J by 0 bases, with 7 bases between the two germline ends. Germline CDR1 and CDR2: MGHRA and YSYEKL. CDR3 nucleotides: TGCGCCAGCAGCCAAGGACAGCTAGCCAAAAACATTCAGTACTTC. Amino acid sequence: CASSQGQLAKNIQYF.